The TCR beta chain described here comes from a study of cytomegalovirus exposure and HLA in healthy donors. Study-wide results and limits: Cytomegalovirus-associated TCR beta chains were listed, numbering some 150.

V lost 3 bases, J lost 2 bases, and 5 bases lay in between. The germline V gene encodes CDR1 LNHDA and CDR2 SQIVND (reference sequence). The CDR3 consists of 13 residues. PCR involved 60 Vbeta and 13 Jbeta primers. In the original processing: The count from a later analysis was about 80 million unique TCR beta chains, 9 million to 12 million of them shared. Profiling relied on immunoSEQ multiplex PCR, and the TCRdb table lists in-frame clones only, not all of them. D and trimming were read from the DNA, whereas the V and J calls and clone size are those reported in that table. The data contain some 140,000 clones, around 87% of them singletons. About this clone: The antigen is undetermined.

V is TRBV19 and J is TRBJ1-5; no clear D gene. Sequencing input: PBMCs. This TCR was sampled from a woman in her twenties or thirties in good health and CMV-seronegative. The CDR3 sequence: CASSIEGNQPQHF. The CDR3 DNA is TGTGCCAGTAGTATTGAGGGCAATCAGCCCCAGCATTTT.